What follows are 24 T cell receptor gamma chains derived from one specimen sequenced in a study of human gamma delta and Vdelta1 T cells. No antigen has been identified for these receptors. TCRdb redid clone calling on the PCR reads using CATT. This sample has several thousand gamma-chain clones, with around 45% found just once. The sequenced sample consisted of Vdelta1 gamma-delta T cells from blood grown in culture (DOT cells). These receptors came from a human donor in good health.

The V call is TRGV9, the J call TRGJ1 or TRGJ2. The CDR3 is made up of 11 amino acids. Unmatched junction bases numbered 3, after V lost 2 bases and J lost 8 bases. The germline CDR1 and CDR2 sequences are GITISATS and ISYDGTV (reference sequence). CDR3 loop: CALWEADKKLF. The CDR3, as DNA: TGTGCCTTGTGGGAGGCGGATAAGAAACTCTTT.

The chain recombines TRGV4 with TRGJ1 or TRGJ2. The CDR3 consists of 11 residues. Germline CDR1 EGSTGY, CDR2 YDSYTSSV. The junction had 12 bases not matched to a gene; V was cut back by 6 bases and J by 13 bases. The CDR3 sequence: CATWTRSNKLF. The CDR3 DNA reads TGTGCCACCTGGACACGGTCGAATAAACTCTTT.

This sequence joins TRGV8 and TRGJP. V shed 3 bases and J 7 bases; nucleotides not matched to a gene: 6. The CDR3 is 16 amino acids. CDR1 and CDR2 from the germline V gene are VENAVY and YDSYNSRV. This CDR3 reads CATWDYKELGKKIKVF. The CDR3 nucleotides are TGTGCCACCTGGGATTATAAGGAGTTGGGCAAAAAAATCAAGGTATTT.

This clone was picked up a small number of times. The gene calls are TRGV8 and TRGJ1 or TRGJ2. Germline CDR1 reads VENAVY; CDR2 reads YDSYNSRV. V lost 3 bases to trimming and J lost 10 bases; unmatched junction nucleotides: 6. This CDR3 is built from 11 residues. The CDR3 reads CATWDERKKLF. DNA of the CDR3: TGTGCCACCTGGGATGAAAGGAAGAAACTCTTT.

The chain joins TRGV4 to TRGJ1 or TRGJ2. The J segment lost 6 bases and the V segment lost 0 bases, leaving 14 bases of the junction unmatched. The CDR3 consists of 16 residues. CDR1 EGSTGY and CDR2 YDSYTSSV come from the germline V gene. The DNA of the CDR3 is TGTGCCACCTGGGATGGGAGAAAGTGGTTTTTTTATAAGAAACTCTTT. Translated, it gives CATWDGRKWFFYKKLF.

This clone showed up just a few times. The chain combines TRGV4 with TRGJ1 or TRGJ2. Trimming removed 5 bases from V and 7 bases from J; junction bases left unmatched: 8. The CDR3 has 12 residues. CDR1 is EGSTGY and CDR2 is YDSYTSSV in the germline V gene. CDR3 coding DNA: TGTGCCACCTGGGGTCCCCGGTATAAGAAACTCTTT. As protein: CATWGPRYKKLF.

V gene TRGV3 combines with J gene TRGJP2. Germline lookup yields CDR1 VTNTFY and CDR2 YDVSTARD (reference sequence). V was clipped by 2 bases and J by 8 bases; unmatched bases: 5. This CDR3 spans 13 amino acids. CDR3 coding DNA: TGTGCCACCTGGGACAAGTGGGATTGGATCAAGACGTTT. Encoded protein: CATWDKWDWIKTF.

In this sample, this clone turned up once. The chain employs TRGV8 and TRGJ1 or TRGJ2. Losses at the gene ends were 4 bases for V and 2 bases for J; bases not matched to a gene: 8. The CDR3 sequence is 14 residues long. The V gene's germline CDR1 is VENAVY and CDR2 YDSYNSRV. Here the CDR3 reads CATWERKDYYKKLF. In DNA form, the CDR3 reads TGTGCCACCTGGGAGAGGAAGGATTATTATAAGAAACTCTTT.

This clone was observed a handful of times. A read error may explain this, as a much larger clone is one base away. The chain carries TRGV3 and TRGJ1 or TRGJ2. The CDR3 sequence is 11 residues long. Germline lookup yields CDR1 VTNTFY and CDR2 YDVSTARD (reference sequence). The J segment lost 11 bases and the V segment lost 3 bases, leaving 7 bases of the junction unmatched. DNA for the CDR3: TGTGCCACCTGGGACGCGCAAGAGAAACTCTTT. Translated, it gives CATWDAQEKLF.

This rearrangement joins TRGV2 to TRGJ1 or TRGJ2. The CDR3 spans 14 residues. From germline, CDR1 is EGSNGY and CDR2 YDSYNSKV. Losses at the gene ends were 2 bases for V and 2 bases for J; bases not matched to a gene: 6. The CDR3 is CATWDVQHYYKKLF. CDR3 coding DNA: TGTGCCACCTGGGACGTTCAACATTATTATAAGAAACTCTTT.

This chain joins TRGV2 and TRGJ1 or TRGJ2. The J segment lost 10 bases and the V segment lost 0 bases, leaving 6 bases of the junction unmatched. This CDR3 has 12 amino acids. CDR1 and CDR2 (germline): EGSNGY, YDSYNSKV. The CDR3 loop reads CATWDGQAKKLF. The CDR3 nucleotides read TGTGCCACCTGGGACGGGCAAGCCAAGAAACTCTTT.

On this clone: Only one base separates this from a far larger clonotype, so it likely reflects a read error. The rearrangement uses TRGV8 and TRGJ1 or TRGJ2. The CDR3 has 11 amino acids. V shed 6 bases, J shed 3 bases, and the junction held 2 bases outside the gene matches. In germline, CDR1 is VENAVY, CDR2 YDSYNSRV. In DNA, the CDR3 is TGTGCCACCTGGAGTTATTATAAGAAACTCTTT. Translating it yields CATWSYYKKLF.

The V and J genes are TRGV2 and TRGJ1 or TRGJ2. Germline V CDR1 and CDR2: EGSNGY, YDSYNSKV. The CDR3 is made up of 13 amino acids. After removal of 6 bases from V and 7 bases from J, the junction contained 12 bases not matched to a gene. In nucleotides, the CDR3 is TGTGCCACCTGGAGCCCATTTCGATATAAGAAACTCTTT. Translated: CATWSPFRYKKLF.

V gene TRGV2 combines with J gene TRGJ1 or TRGJ2. This CDR3 has 13 residues. V shed 0 bases and J 5 bases; nucleotides not matched to a gene: 4. CDR1 EGSNGY and CDR2 YDSYNSKV come from the germline V gene. CDR3 residues: CATWDGLNYKKLF. The CDR3, as DNA: TGTGCCACCTGGGACGGGCTGAATTATAAGAAACTCTTT.

This clone was counted only a few times. The chain uses TRGV2 and TRGJ1 or TRGJ2. Trimming cost V 2 bases and J 0 bases; bases outside gene matches: 4. The germline CDR1 and CDR2 sequences are EGSNGY and YDSYNSKV. This CDR3 has 14 residues. CDR3 coding DNA: TGTGCCACCTGGGACGTACCGAATTATTATAAGAAACTCTTT. Translated, it gives CATWDVPNYYKKLF.

The chain combines TRGV9 with TRGJ1 or TRGJ2. The CDR3 sequence is 18 residues long. With 4 bases clipped from V and 3 bases from J, the junction kept 21 bases outside the gene matches. Germline loops: CDR1 GITISATS, CDR2 ISYDGTV (reference sequence). DNA for the CDR3: TGTGCCTTGTGGGATGAAAACGAGGGGAGTCCATCTTATTATAAGAAACTCTTT. It encodes CALWDENEGSPSYYKKLF.

In regard to this clone: In the same sample, other DNA sequences code for this CDR3. This chain joins TRGV3 and TRGJ1 or TRGJ2. In germline, CDR1 is VTNTFY, CDR2 YDVSTARD (reference sequence). The CDR3 sequence is 14 residues long. Trimming took 0 bases from V and 4 from J; bases not matched to a gene: 6. The CDR3 spells CATWDRRRYYKKLF. In DNA form, the CDR3 reads TGTGCCACCTGGGACAGGAGGAGGTATTATAAGAAACTCTTT.

This clone was counted a few times. V usage is TRGV2 and J usage is TRGJP2. Germline CDR1 and CDR2: EGSNGY and YDSYNSKV. There are 16 residues in the CDR3. V shed 1 base and J 1 base; nucleotides not matched to a gene: 6. The CDR3: CATWDGHTSSDWIKTF. CDR3 DNA sequence: TGTGCCACCTGGGACGGTCATACTAGTAGTGATTGGATCAAGACGTTT.

Relative to its sample, this clone is medium-sized (0.01 to 0.1%). This sample includes further DNA sequences coding for the same CDR3. The chain is built from TRGV4 and TRGJ1 or TRGJ2. J lost 0 bases, V lost 1 base, and 3 bases had no gene match. Germline CDR1 reads EGSTGY; CDR2 reads YDSYTSSV. The CDR3 sequence is 14 residues long. The CDR3 is CATWDGPNYYKKLF. The CDR3 DNA reads as TGTGCCACCTGGGATGGACCGAATTATTATAAGAAACTCTTT.

This clone was seen a few times. The chain uses TRGV10 and TRGJP1. TRGV10 is annotated as an ORF whose role is uncertain. The V and J ends lost 8 bases and 3 bases, in that order; junction bases with no gene match: 13. The CDR3 loop spans 16 amino acids. The CDR3 region has the DNA TGTGCTGCGTGGGATTTTGGAAGGTCCACTGGTTGGTTCAAGATATTT. Residues: CAAWDFGRSTGWFKIF.

V gene TRGV9 combines with J gene TRGJ1 or TRGJ2. Germline V gene sequence: CDR1 GITISATS, CDR2 ISYDGTV (reference sequence). The CDR3 length is 14 residues. V was pared by 0 bases and J by 8 bases, with 10 bases of the junction left unmatched. The CDR3 bases are TGTGCCTTGTGGGAGGTGCAGACGGATAATAAGAAACTCTTT. Its protein product is CALWEVQTDNKKLF.

The chain employs TRGV5 and TRGJ1 or TRGJ2. The CDR3 has 12 residues. V gave up 2 bases and J gave up 6 bases; unmatched junction bases: 4. CDR1 and CDR2 (germline): VINAFY, YDVSNSKD. Written as DNA, the CDR3 is TGTGCCACCTGGGACAATGCTTATAAGAAACTCTTT. Protein product: CATWDNAYKKLF.

The chain has TRGV9 and TRGJ1 or TRGJ2. The CDR3 runs to 11 residues. V was pared by 1 base and J by 11 bases, with 5 bases of the junction left unmatched. The V gene's germline CDR1 is GITISATS and CDR2 ISYDGTV (reference sequence). The CDR3 DNA follows: TGTGCCTTGTGGGAGGTCCAACAGAAACTCTTT. Amino acid sequence: CALWEVQQKLF.

This clone was seen more than once but under ten times. The chain has TRGV8 and TRGJP1. The ends lost 2 bases at V and 3 bases at J; junction bases unmatched: 3. The CDR3 is 14 amino acids. Germline CDR1 and CDR2: VENAVY and YDSYNSRV. The CDR3 bases are TGTGCCACCTGGGATAATGCCACTGGTTGGTTCAAGATATTT. It yields the protein CATWDNATGWFKIF.